A selection of T cell receptor beta chains follows, all from one sample in a study of blood T cell repertoires in COVID-19. Sequencing was performed with immunoSEQ multiplex PCR; in TCRdb, only in-frame clones are kept and a portion is missing. In the table there are over 35,000 clones, roughly 89% of which are singletons. Sequencing was done on a sample of peripheral blood. The receptor set was obtained from a man aged 40-50 years with COVID-19, enrolled during active disease. The CDR3 runs from the conserved cysteine through the conserved F or W.

j_call: TRBJ1-1; v_call: TRBV12-3/TRBV12-4; cdr3_aa: CASSRGANTEAFF
j_call: TRBJ2-7; v_call: TRBV6-6; cdr3_aa: CASSYKQEGPYEQYF
j_call: TRBJ1-2; v_call: TRBV10-3; cdr3_aa: CAISGTGQGSGYTF
j_call: TRBJ2-5; v_call: TRBV2; cdr3_aa: CASSDEYARQYF
j_call: TRBJ1-2; v_call: TRBV9; cdr3_aa: CASSARALGQDGYTF
j_call: TRBJ1-2; v_call: TRBV27; cdr3_aa: CASSSYPVYGYTF
j_call: TRBJ2-5; v_call: TRBV6-5; cdr3_aa: CASRARGETQYF
j_call: TRBJ1-5; v_call: TRBV15; cdr3_aa: CATSRKTGVRGNQPQHF
j_call: TRBJ2-7; v_call: TRBV12-3/TRBV12-4; cdr3_aa: CASNSGVSYEQYF
j_call: TRBJ1-2; v_call: TRBV24-1; cdr3_aa: CATSEFMRDRGHYGYTF
j_call: TRBJ2-7; v_call: TRBV9; cdr3_aa: CASSQGMLSYEQYF
j_call: TRBJ2-7; v_call: TRBV5-5; cdr3_aa: CASSLSPGGSVEQYF
j_call: TRBJ1-4; v_call: TRBV6-5; cdr3_aa: CASSYGGGPSEKLFF
j_call: TRBJ1-6; v_call: TRBV28; cdr3_aa: CASSNQPGQGNYNSPLHF
j_call: TRBJ2-3; v_call: TRBV5-6; cdr3_aa: CASSGTSGGVTDTQYF
j_call: TRBJ1-1; v_call: TRBV27; cdr3_aa: CASSLGTGGTEAFF
j_call: TRBJ2-5; v_call: TRBV18; cdr3_aa: CASSSTQGAQGETQYF
j_call: TRBJ2-1; v_call: TRBV29-1; cdr3_aa: CSAIAGGSGNEQFF
j_call: TRBJ1-4; v_call: TRBV7-9; cdr3_aa: CASSLARGGTENEKLFF
j_call: TRBJ2-3; v_call: TRBV19; cdr3_aa: CASSIVSGLRTDTQYF
j_call: TRBJ2-3; v_call: TRBV9; cdr3_aa: CASSPTDVGLAGGQLSTDTQYF
j_call: TRBJ1-2; v_call: TRBV3-1/TRBV3-2; cdr3_aa: CASSQVSYGYTF
j_call: TRBJ1-2; v_call: TRBV7-9; cdr3_aa: CASSSTREGGYTF
j_call: TRBJ1-1; v_call: TRBV30; cdr3_aa: CAWSDTEAFF
j_call: TRBJ2-5; v_call: TRBV30; cdr3_aa: CAWSVLSKTQYF
j_call: TRBJ2-1; v_call: TRBV3-1/TRBV3-2; cdr3_aa: CASSQERASGYYNEQFF
j_call: TRBJ2-1; v_call: TRBV4-1; cdr3_aa: CASSQAGAYNEQFF
j_call: TRBJ1-1; v_call: TRBV12-5; cdr3_aa: CASGSPLGRYTEAFF
j_call: TRBJ2-5; v_call: TRBV2; cdr3_aa: CASNQGARQTQYF
j_call: TRBJ1-5; v_call: TRBV19; cdr3_aa: CASSIGTGDVSNQPQHF
j_call: TRBJ1-6; v_call: TRBV28; cdr3_aa: CASSTAVTSPLHF
j_call: TRBJ1-4; v_call: TRBV5-5; cdr3_aa: CASSWGTGGEKLFF
j_call: TRBJ1-5; v_call: TRBV18; cdr3_aa: CASSRTDRANQPQHF
j_call: TRBJ1-1; v_call: TRBV21-1; cdr3_aa: CASPIRGTEAFF
j_call: TRBJ2-3; v_call: TRBV29-1; cdr3_aa: CSVDEGSTDTQYF
j_call: TRBJ1-2; v_call: TRBV7-2; cdr3_aa: CASSLSTGDYGYTF
j_call: TRBJ1-1; v_call: TRBV19; cdr3_aa: CASSINRRSGEAFF
j_call: TRBJ1-4; v_call: TRBV6-5; cdr3_aa: CASSLSRGFNEKLFF
j_call: TRBJ2-7; v_call: TRBV28; cdr3_aa: CASRQTGTMAHEQYF
j_call: TRBJ1-4; v_call: TRBV5-6; cdr3_aa: CASSSQAVPKLFF
j_call: TRBJ1-4; v_call: TRBV3-1/TRBV3-2; cdr3_aa: CASSRSEDRENEKLFF
j_call: TRBJ1-1; v_call: TRBV11-2; cdr3_aa: CASSSGQGSTEAFF
j_call: TRBJ2-3; v_call: TRBV3-1/TRBV3-2; cdr3_aa: CASSQDRASGRYTQYF
j_call: TRBJ2-5; v_call: TRBV9; cdr3_aa: CASSVTGRETQYF
j_call: TRBJ1-2; v_call: TRBV29-1; cdr3_aa: CSVAGTGGFGYTF
j_call: TRBJ2-7; v_call: TRBV7-9; cdr3_aa: CASSSNDRVSSYEQYF
j_call: TRBJ1-4; v_call: TRBV7-9; cdr3_aa: CASSFGGGAGEKLFF
j_call: TRBJ1-2; v_call: TRBV5-4; cdr3_aa: CASSFLGAPDTF